Below, 18 T cell receptor beta chains from the same sample are listed, as sequenced in a study of blood T cell repertoires in COVID-19. The repertoire was sequenced with immunoSEQ multiplex PCR; TCRdb's copy has only in-frame clones and lacks some. The data contain roughly 350,000 clones, about 87% of them singletons. Sequenced: peripheral blood. The receptor source for this set is a woman aged 45-59 years with COVID-19, enrolled during active disease.

V and J are TRBV7-3 and TRBJ1-2, with TRBD1 identical over 7 bases. The CDR3 has 13 residues. Germline trimming cut 5 bases from V and 8 bases from J; bases unmatched to any gene: 8. The germline gives CDR1 SGHTA, CDR2 FQGTGA. The CDR3 region has the DNA TGTGCCAGCAGCCCCACACAGGGGATCGGCTACACCTTC. It codes for CASSPTQGIGYTF. The full variable domain, rest sourced from reference TRBV7-3 and TRBJ1-2, is GAGVSQTPSNKVTEKGKYVELRCDPISGHTALYWYRQSLGQGPEFLIYFQGTGAADDSGLPNDRFFAVRPEGSVSTLKIQRTERGDSAVYLCASSPTQGIGYTFGSGTRLTVV.

This rearrangement joins TRBV5-4 to TRBJ1-4; D remains unclear. V lost 2 bases and J lost 3, with 11 bases in between. The CDR3 has 15 amino acids. Germline V CDR1 and CDR2: SGHNT, YYREEE (reference sequence). CDR3 sequence (DNA): TGTGCCAGCAGCTTATCCGGGAATCCTAATGAAAAACTGTTTTTT. It translates to CASSLSGNPNEKLFF.

This clone was seen more than once but under ten times. The chain uses TRBV10-3 and TRBJ1-1; 9 nucleotides align to TRBD1. The CDR3 is made up of 14 amino acids. The V segment lost 7 bases and the J segment 5 bases; nucleotides outside the gene matches: 8. Looked up from germline, CDR1 is ENHRY and CDR2 is SYGVKD. CDR3 protein: CAINNRGRETEAFF. CDR3 DNA: TGTGCCATCAACAACAGGGGGCGAGAGACTGAAGCTTTCTTT.

The chain has TRBV25-1 and TRBJ2-3, with 13 bases matching TRBD2. The CDR3 length is 18 residues. The V gene end was trimmed by 4 bases and the J gene end by 3 bases; junction bases not matched to a gene: 10. Germline V gives CDR1 MGHDK, CDR2 SYGVNS. The CDR3 coding sequence is TGTGCCAGCAGTGCCCCCCGGACTAGCGGGAGTATGACAGATACGCAGTATTTT. Protein sequence: CASSAPRTSGSMTDTQYF.

The chain has TRBV24-1 and TRBJ1-3; D not certain. Deletions cut 5 bases from V and 2 bases from J, with 9 bases between. This CDR3 contains 14 residues. Germline V gives CDR1 KGHDR, CDR2 SFDVKD. The CDR3: CATSARDPGNTIYF. The CDR3 DNA follows: TGTGCCACCAGTGCCCGGGATCCTGGAAACACCATATATTTT.

V and J are TRBV30 and TRBJ1-1; weak D call: TRBD1 (5 bases). Trimming took off 4 bases at V and 8 bases at J, with 14 bases between the two ends. Looked up from germline, CDR1 is GTSNPN and CDR2 is SVGIG (reference sequence). The CDR3 runs 12 residues. CDR3 DNA sequence: TGTGCCTGGACCATGAGCAGGGAAGAAGCTTTCTTT. Residues: CAWTMSREEAFF.

This clone was counted once. The chain carries TRBV7-9 and TRBJ1-3; D gene unclear. The V end lost 4 bases, the J end lost 2 bases, and 9 bases lay between the germline ends. From germline, CDR1 is SEHNR and CDR2 FQNEAQ (reference sequence). This CDR3 region has 14 residues. CDR3 region: CASSSEATGNTIYF. Written as DNA, the CDR3 is TGTGCCAGCAGCTCTGAGGCCACTGGAAACACCATATATTTT.

The rearrangement uses TRBV6-5 and TRBJ1-2; 8 nucleotides align to TRBD1. The CDR3 is 14 residues long. J was trimmed by 5 bases and V by 2 bases; bases with no gene match: 4. Germline V gene sequence: CDR1 MNHEY, CDR2 SVGAGI. This chain's CDR3 is CASSYGDRRYGYTF. In DNA form, the CDR3 reads TGTGCCAGCAGTTACGGGGACAGGCGGTATGGCTACACCTTC.

The chain recombines TRBV29-1 with TRBJ2-1; 15 bases match TRBD2. The CDR3 totals 14 residues. Germline CDR1 and CDR2: SQVTM and ANQGSEA. The junction had 4 bases not matched to a gene; V was cut back by 6 bases and J by 7 bases. Here the CDR3 reads CSVGTSGRMNEQFF. The CDR3 DNA reads TGCAGCGTCGGGACTAGCGGGAGGATGAATGAGCAGTTCTTC.

This clone was observed a single time. This chain uses TRBV12-3 or TRBV12-4 with TRBJ2-1; 8 bases line up with TRBD2. V shed 6 bases, J shed 9 bases, and the junction held 7 bases outside the gene matches. The CDR3 has 13 residues. DNA of the CDR3: TGTGCCAGCAGAGCCCGGGAGGGCCTTGAGCAGTTCTTC. It specifies CASRAREGLEQFF.

The chain has TRBV12-3 or TRBV12-4 and TRBJ1-2, with unresolved D. V was trimmed by 4 bases and J by 5 bases, leaving 5 bases between them. This CDR3 contains 11 residues. Written as DNA, the CDR3 is TGTGCCAGCAGTTCGGGGTATGGCTACACCTTC. It yields the protein CASSSGYGYTF.

The chain links TRBV4-1 to TRBJ2-7; 7 nucleotides match TRBD2. With V trimmed by 2 bases and J by 2 bases, 9 bases remained unmatched. Germline values: CDR1 MGHRA, CDR2 YSYEKL. The CDR3 is made up of 16 amino acids. CDR3 amino acids: CASSQPPGGRAYEQYF. In DNA form, the CDR3 reads TGCGCCAGCAGCCAACCCCCGGGAGGTAGGGCCTACGAGCAGTACTTC.

The rearrangement uses TRBV13 and TRBJ2-2; TRBD1 might be the D (5 bases). CDR3 size: 16 residues. V dropped 4 bases and J dropped 0 bases, with 12 bases sitting between them. Germline V gene sequence: CDR1 PRHDT, CDR2 FYEKMQ (reference sequence). CDR3 DNA sequence: TGTGCCAGCAGCTCATACAGGCGTCCGAACACCGGGGAGCTGTTTTTT. Residues: CASSSYRRPNTGELFF.

The rearrangement uses TRBV9 and TRBJ1-1; tentatively, D is TRBD1 (6 bases). Trimming left V 0 bases short and J 4 bases short, with 10 bases between. The length of the CDR3 is 14 residues. Per germline, CDR1 SGDLS and CDR2 YYNGEE. CDR3 in DNA: TGTGCCAGCAGCGTAGCGCAGGGGCCCACTGAAGCTTTCTTT. Translated, it gives CASSVAQGPTEAFF.

V usage is TRBV7-6 and J usage is TRBJ2-7; 7 positions match TRBD2. V trimming: 2 bases; J trimming: 0 bases; junction bases outside the gene matches: 7. The germline CDR1 and CDR2 sequences are SGHVS and FNYEAQ. The CDR3 is made up of 16 amino acids. The CDR3 DNA reads TGTGCCAGCAGCTTATTTTCGTCTAGCGGCTCCTACGAGCAGTACTTC. Protein product: CASSLFSSSGSYEQYF.

This chain uses TRBV7-9 with TRBJ1-2, with 10 bases matching TRBD1. V gave up 0 bases and J gave up 4 bases; unmatched junction bases: 5. Germline V CDR1 and CDR2: SEHNR, FQNEAQ (reference sequence). The CDR3 is 16 amino acids. The CDR3 loop reads CASSLARQGAGYGYTF. The DNA of the CDR3 is TGTGCCAGCAGCTTAGCTCGACAGGGGGCCGGCTATGGCTACACCTTC.

The chain couples TRBV27 to TRBJ1-5, with TRBD1 identical over 7 bases. This CDR3 has 15 residues. V trimming: 6 bases; J trimming: 3 bases; junction bases outside the gene matches: 8. Per germline, CDR1 MNHEY and CDR2 SMNVEV (reference sequence). The DNA of the CDR3 is TGTGCCAGCAGCAAGAGACAGGGTTCCAATCAGCCCCAGCATTTT. It yields the protein CASSKRQGSNQPQHF.

This clone was seen only once. The rearrangement uses TRBV7-2 and TRBJ2-1, with TRBD2 matching 13 bases. The germline V gene has CDR1 SGHTA and CDR2 FQGNSA. The CDR3 sequence is 17 residues long. V shed 0 bases and J 4 bases; nucleotides not matched to a gene: 3. CDR3: CASSLAMGLAGYNEQFF. The CDR3 DNA reads as TGTGCCAGCAGCTTAGCAATGGGACTAGCGGGATACAATGAGCAGTTCTTC.